These 18 T cell receptor beta chains were all obtained from the same sample, sequenced in a study of cytomegalovirus exposure and HLA in healthy donors. PCR used 60 Vbeta primers and 13 Jbeta primers. TCRdb's copy holds only in-frame clones and misses some; the assay was immunoSEQ multiplex PCR. The sample gives 130,000 or so clones, 75% to 90% of which show up once; roughly 7.7% is in the top ten. The source material was PBMCs. The receptors were gathered from a woman between 45 and 65 years old in good health and CMV-seropositive.

This clone has more than one count but fewer than ten. The chain carries TRBV25-1 and TRBJ1-6; D not certain. The CDR3 totals 14 residues. Per germline, CDR1 MGHDK and CDR2 SYGVNS. Trimming shortened V by 4 bases and J by 4 bases, and 8 bases separated the two germline ends. This chain's CDR3 is CASSATGYNSPLHF. The DNA of the CDR3 is TGTGCCAGCAGTGCGACGGGGTATAATTCACCCCTCCACTTT.

The chain links TRBV28 to TRBJ2-1; 14 bases fit TRBD2. Germline V gene sequence: CDR1 MDHEN, CDR2 SYDVKM. The V segment lost 6 bases and the J segment 6 bases; nucleotides outside the gene matches: 4. This CDR3 is built from 15 residues. The CDR3 reads CASRMTSGRVNEQFF. The CDR3 nucleotides are TGTGCCAGCAGAATGACTAGCGGGAGGGTCAATGAGCAGTTCTTC.

This clone appeared once. V is TRBV10-3 and J is TRBJ1-1, with 7 bases matching TRBD1. This CDR3 contains 14 residues. J lost 1 base, V lost 7 bases, and 6 bases had no gene match. Germline CDR1 reads ENHRY; CDR2 reads SYGVKD. CDR3 nucleotides: TGTGCCATCACCGCCGGGACAGCGAACACTGAAGCTTTCTTT. Its protein is CAITAGTANTEAFF.

This clone appeared once. The chain couples TRBV7-6 to TRBJ2-7, with 16 nucleotides matching TRBD2. The CDR3 has 16 residues. Germline loops: CDR1 SGHVS, CDR2 FNYEAQ. V lost 5 bases to trimming and J lost 6 bases; unmatched junction nucleotides: 7. For the CDR3, the DNA is TGTGCCAGCAGCGAGGGACTAGCGGGAGGGCCGGGCGAGCAGTACTTC. It encodes CASSEGLAGGPGEQYF. The variable domain in full, completed from reference TRBV7-6 and TRBJ2-7, reads GAGVSQSPRYKVTKRGQDVALRCDPISGHVSLYWYRQALGQGPEFLTYFNYEAQQDKSGLPNDRFSAERPEGSISTLTIQRTEQRDSAMYRCASSEGLAGGPGEQYFGPGTRLTVT.

The J gene is TRBJ2-5, the V gene TRBV5-1; 9 bases are a match to TRBD2. The CDR3 runs to 15 residues. Germline CDR1 SGHRS, CDR2 YFSETQ. Unmatched junction bases numbered 4, after V lost 0 bases and J lost 4 bases. The CDR3 region is CASSLGTSDSETQYF. The CDR3 DNA follows: TGCGCCAGCAGCTTGGGGACTAGCGACTCAGAGACCCAGTACTTC. Complete variable domain (other parts from reference TRBV5-1 and TRBJ2-5): KAGVTQTPRYLIKTRGQQVTLSCSPISGHRSVSWYQQTPGQGLQFLFEYFSETQRNKGNFPGRFSGRQFSNSRSEMNVSTLELGDSALYLCASSLGTSDSETQYFGPGTRLLVL.

The rearrangement links TRBV28 to TRBJ2-1; 10 bases map to TRBD1. Germline trimming cut 3 bases from V and 10 bases from J; bases unmatched to any gene: 12. Germline CDR1 MDHEN, CDR2 SYDVKM. The CDR3 length is 16 residues. CDR3 residues: CASSLGGTGVLLEQFF. CDR3 DNA sequence: TGTGCCAGCAGTTTGGGAGGGACAGGGGTTCTTCTCGAGCAGTTCTTC. The variable domain in full, completed from reference TRBV28 and TRBJ2-1, reads DVKVTQSSRYLVKRTGEKVFLECVQDMDHENMFWYRQDPGLGLRLIYFSYDVKMKEKGDIPEGYSVSREKKERFSLILESASTNQTSMYLCASSLGGTGVLLEQFFGPGTRLTVL.

The chain has TRBV15 and TRBJ1-1; TRBD1 is a possible D gene (6 bases). This CDR3 region has 13 residues. Trimming shortened V by 3 bases and J by 11 bases, and 16 bases separated the two germline ends. The germline gives CDR1 LNHNV, CDR2 YYDKDF (reference sequence). CDR3 DNA: TGTGCCACCAGCAGCAGCGATACAGGGAACGCTTTCTTT. This translates into CATSSSDTGNAFF.

The chain has TRBV5-8 and TRBJ2-3; maybe TRBD1 (5 bases). CDR1 SGHTS and CDR2 YDEGEE come from the germline V gene. CDR3 length: 15 amino acids. Trimming shortened V by 2 bases and J by 4 bases, and 14 bases separated the two germline ends. The CDR3 sequence is CASSFQGVGPDTQYF. As DNA, the CDR3 is TGTGCCAGCAGCTTCCAAGGGGTCGGCCCAGATACGCAGTATTTT. The whole variable domain, remainder taken from reference TRBV5-8 and TRBJ2-3, is EAGVTQSPTHLIKTRGQQATLRCSPISGHTSVYWYQQALGLGLQFLLWYDEGEERNRGNFPPRFSGRQFPNYSSELNVNALELEDSALYLCASSFQGVGPDTQYFGPGTRLTVL.

The chain links TRBV7-2 to TRBJ2-2; 12 nucleotides match TRBD2. From germline, CDR1 is SGHTA and CDR2 FQGNSA. After removal of 5 bases from V and 15 bases from J, the junction contained 10 bases not matched to a gene. The CDR3 sequence is 14 residues long. The CDR3 here is CASSPGLAGYLLFF. CDR3 DNA sequence: TGTGCCAGCAGCCCGGGACTAGCGGGCTACCTTTTGTTTTTT.

By proportion, this clone is medium-sized (0.01 to 0.1%). The genes are TRBV20-1 and TRBJ1-2, with 7 bases that match TRBD1. After removal of 8 bases from V and 8 bases from J, the junction contained 8 bases not matched to a gene. The CDR3 contains 11 residues. CDR1 and CDR2 from the germline V gene are DFQATT and SNEGSKA (reference sequence). CDR3 in DNA: TGCAGTTTCAACAGGGGAGAAGGCTACACCTTC. Protein sequence: CSFNRGEGYTF.

In this sample, this clone turned up once. The CDR3 coding sequence is TGCGCCAGCAGCTCTCAGGGTTATGGCTACACCTTC. Residues: CASSSQGYGYTF. The chain recombines TRBV5-1 with TRBJ1-2; possibly TRBD1 for D (5 bases). The CDR3 is 12 amino acids. V was clipped by 3 bases and J by 5 bases, with 8 bases between them. The germline V gene encodes CDR1 SGHRS and CDR2 YFSETQ. The full variable domain, completed using reference TRBV5-1 and TRBJ1-2, is KAGVTQTPRYLIKTRGQQVTLSCSPISGHRSVSWYQQTPGQGLQFLFEYFSETQRNKGNFPGRFSGRQFSNSRSEMNVSTLELGDSALYLCASSSQGYGYTFGSGTRLTVV.

The chain uses TRBV18 and TRBJ1-1; possibly TRBD1 for D (5 bases). The germline CDR1 and CDR2 sequences are KGHSH and LQKENI. The V end lost 1 base, the J end lost 10 bases, and 22 bases lay between the germline ends. This CDR3 contains 16 residues. The CDR3 DNA follows: TGTGCCAGCTCACCACATCCGGGGGGGGAAGGAACAGGAGCTTTCTTT. It yields the protein CASSPHPGGEGTGAFF.

The chain combines TRBV7-9 with TRBJ1-1; possibly TRBD1 for D (5 bases). V lost 4 bases and J 4 bases, leaving 16 bases between the germline ends. The CDR3 runs 15 residues. Germline assignment: CDR1 SEHNR and CDR2 FQNEAQ (reference sequence). The CDR3 DNA is TGTGCCAGCAGCTCATCGACAGCTGTCGGCACTGAAGCTTTCTTT. Its translation is CASSSSTAVGTEAFF. The full variable domain, its missing parts supplied by reference TRBV7-9 and TRBJ1-1, is DTGVSQNPRHKITKRGQNVTFRCDPISEHNRLYWYRQTLGQGPEFLTYFQNEAQLEKSRLLSDRFSAERPKGSFSTLEIQRTEQGDSAMYLCASSSSTAVGTEAFFGQGTRLTVV.

Points on this clone: A read error may explain this, as a much larger clone is one base away. The chain links TRBV13 to TRBJ1-3, with 7 bases fitting TRBD1. Germline loops: CDR1 PRHDT, CDR2 FYEKMQ (reference sequence). The CDR3 consists of 13 residues. V was pared by 6 bases and J by 4 bases, with 3 bases of the junction left unmatched. Here the CDR3 reads CASSSDRGNTIYF. The CDR3, as DNA: TGTGCCAGCAGTTCGGACAGGGGAAACACCATATATTTT.

The rearrangement joins TRBV6-5 to TRBJ2-1; TRBD1 matches at 9 bases. The CDR3 covers 14 residues. V lost 9 bases and J lost 4; bases outside the gene matches: 7. Germline V gene data show CDR1 as MNHEY and CDR2 as SVGAGI. The CDR3 nucleotides read TGTGCCAGTGGGGACAGGGTCCCTTACAATGAGCAGTTCTTC. Amino acid sequence: CASGDRVPYNEQFF.

The rearrangement joins TRBV7-2 to TRBJ2-7, with D possibly TRBD1 on 5 matching bases. The CDR3 is 14 amino acids. Germline CDR1 is SGHTA and CDR2 is FQGNSA. V lost 4 bases and J 2 bases, leaving 12 bases between the germline ends. The CDR3 DNA reads as TGTGCCAGCAGCTCCGACAGTGAGGCCTACGAGCAGTACTTC. Encoded protein: CASSSDSEAYEQYF. Using reference TRBV7-2 and TRBJ2-7 for the parts outside the CDR3, the full variable domain is GAGVSQSPSNKVTEKGKDVELRCDPISGHTALYWYRQSLGQGLEFLIYFQGNSAPDKSGLPSDRFSAERTGGSVSTLTIQRTQQEDSAVYLCASSSDSEAYEQYFGPGTRLTVT.

Remarks on this clone: One end of the junction is discordant with germline, which a read error may explain. The chain employs TRBV19 and TRBJ1-1, with 9 bases lining up with TRBD1. Germline CDR1 is LNHDA and CDR2 is SQIVND (reference sequence). The CDR3 is made up of 13 amino acids. CDR3 amino acids: CAGRLTGGRVAFF. The CDR3 nucleotides read TGTGCCGGTAGACTGACAGGGGGACGGGTAGCTTTCTTT.

The CDR3, as DNA: TGTGCCAGGCGCCAGGGTTCTCACTACGAGCAGTACTTC. It encodes CARRQGSHYEQYF. The V call is TRBV19, the J call TRBJ2-7, with D perhaps TRBD1 (5 bases). The CDR3 is made up of 13 amino acids. The germline V gene encodes CDR1 LNHDA and CDR2 SQIVND (reference sequence). Trimming stripped 9 bases from V and 3 bases from J, with 15 bases between.